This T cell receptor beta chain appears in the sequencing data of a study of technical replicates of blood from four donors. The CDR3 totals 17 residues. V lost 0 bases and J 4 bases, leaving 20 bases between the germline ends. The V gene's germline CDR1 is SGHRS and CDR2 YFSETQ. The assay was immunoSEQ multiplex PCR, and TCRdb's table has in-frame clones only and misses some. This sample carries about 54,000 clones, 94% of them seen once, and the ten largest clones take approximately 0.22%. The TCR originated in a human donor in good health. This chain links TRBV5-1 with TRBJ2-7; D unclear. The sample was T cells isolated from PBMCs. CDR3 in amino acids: CASSLAQPSTTGYEQYF. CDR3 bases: TGCGCCAGCAGCTTGGCCCAGCCTTCCACTACTGGTTACGAGCAGTACTTC.